The 22 T cell receptor beta chains below were found in one sample sequenced in a study of blood T cells in healthy people across ages. A J-beta primer mix and a sample-barcoded 5' primer were used in a second PCR of roughly 7 to 12 cycles. In TCRdb, the 5' RACE reads were re-called with MiXCR into one record per CDR3 protein. The sample lists 590,000 or so distinct CDR3 sequences; about 30% were seen once. The sequencing input was blood. The receptors were gathered from a woman older than 75 in good health.

This clonotype occurred a few times. The chain links TRBV19 to TRBJ1-2; TRBD1 matches at 8 bases. The germline gives CDR1 LNHDA, CDR2 SQIVND (reference sequence). Germline trimming cut 5 bases from V and 4 bases from J; bases unmatched to any gene: 6. This CDR3 comprises 14 residues. The CDR3 loop is CASSGQGAFYGYTF. DNA for the CDR3: TGTGCCAGTAGTGGCCAGGGGGCTTTCTATGGCTACACCTTC.

Many counts were recorded for this clonotype. This rearrangement joins TRBV6-2 or TRBV6-3 to TRBJ2-3; 9 nucleotides agree with TRBD1. CDR3 length: 15 residues. Losses at the gene ends were 5 bases for V and 6 bases for J; bases not matched to a gene: 9. The germline V gene has CDR1 MNHEY and CDR2 SVGEGT. The CDR3: CASSPETGGADTQYF. The CDR3 DNA is TGTGCCAGCAGTCCTGAAACAGGGGGCGCGGATACGCAGTATTTT.

The sample holds many counts of this clonotype. The V and J genes are TRBV6-6 and TRBJ1-5; D might be TRBD1 (5 bases). The germline gives CDR1 MNHNY, CDR2 SVGAGI (reference sequence). The CDR3 covers 13 residues. The V end was cut by 6 bases, the J end by 5 bases, with 11 bases between. CDR3 bases: TGTGCCAGCAGCTCTCAGGGATATCAGCCCCAGCATTTT. Translating gives CASSSQGYQPQHF.

This clonotype appeared a single time. J is TRBJ2-5 and V is TRBV11-2, with TRBD1 as a possible D gene (6 bases). Germline CDR1 reads SGHAT; CDR2 reads FQNNGV. The CDR3 contains 16 residues. V was pared by 2 bases and J by 0 bases, with 13 bases between. The CDR3 sequence is CASSLYEGTNQETQYF. DNA of the CDR3: TGTGCCAGCAGCTTATATGAGGGGACAAACCAAGAGACCCAGTACTTC.

A few counts support this clonotype. This chain uses TRBV5-1 with TRBJ1-6, with unresolved D. V was clipped by 3 bases and J by 9 bases, with 7 bases between them. Germline lookup yields CDR1 SGHRS and CDR2 YFSETQ. The CDR3 sequence is 12 residues long. The CDR3 here is CASSYDGSPLHF. The CDR3 nucleotides read TGCGCCAGCAGCTACGACGGTTCACCCCTCCACTTT. The variable domain in full, with the rest retrieved from reference TRBV5-1 and TRBJ1-6, is KAGVTQTPRYLIKTRGQQVTLSCSPISGHRSVSWYQQTPGQGLQFLFEYFSETQRNKGNFPGRFSGRQFSNSRSEMNVSTLELGDSALYLCASSYDGSPLHFGNGTRLTVT.

A note on this clonotype: Possible read error: a much larger clone is one base away. Lacking the conserved final phenylalanine or tryptophan, this CDR3 likely reflects a read error. The DNA of the CDR3 is TGTGCCACCAGTGATAAGGACTACAATGAGCAGTTCGTC. Translating gives CATSDKDYNEQFV. The chain uses TRBV24-1 and TRBJ2-1; no definite D call. V gave up 3 bases and J gave up 3 bases, with 5 bases separating them. The CDR3 loop spans 13 amino acids. Germline-derived CDR1 and CDR2 are KGHDR and SFDVKD.

To note about this clonotype: A read error is possible here, since a much larger clone lies one base away. The gene calls are TRBV30 and TRBJ1-1; D uncertain. The CDR3 has 13 amino acids. Germline assignment: CDR1 GTSNPN and CDR2 SVGIG (reference sequence). V lost 1 base and J lost 0, with 6 bases in between. The CDR3 spells CAWSGCVNTEAFF. The CDR3 DNA follows: TGTGCCTGGAGTGGATGTGTGAACACTGAAGCTTTCTTT.

This clonotype showed up many times. The rearrangement links TRBV6-1 to TRBJ1-2; no definite D call. The V end lost 0 bases, the J end lost 4 bases, and 9 bases lay between the germline ends. CDR3 length: 14 amino acids. Germline V gene lookup returns CDR1 MNHNS and CDR2 SASEGT. The CDR3 loop reads CASSEAERSYGYTF. The CDR3 coding sequence is TGTGCCAGCAGTGAAGCGGAGAGGAGCTATGGCTACACCTTC.

J is TRBJ2-4 and V is TRBV12-3 or TRBV12-4; D remains ambiguous. The J call is in doubt because the DNA end fits TRBJ2-7 better. This CDR3 spans 12 amino acids. The CDR3 DNA follows: TGTGCCAGCAGTCCTTCTCGCTGCGAGCAGTACTTC. Amino acids: CASSPSRCEQYF.

This clonotype was detected many times. The chain couples TRBV20-1 to TRBJ2-3; TRBD2 aligns across 10 bases. The CDR3 runs 13 residues. The germline V gene encodes CDR1 DFQATT and CDR2 SNEGSKA (reference sequence). J gave up 4 bases and V 4 bases, and 2 bases lay outside the gene matches. The CDR3 spells CSAIGLAADTQYF. As DNA, the CDR3 is TGCAGTGCTATCGGACTAGCGGCAGATACGCAGTATTTT.

The gene calls are TRBV5-6 and TRBJ1-1; TRBD1 aligns across 12 bases. V was clipped by 4 bases and J by 4 bases; unmatched bases: 14. Germline V gives CDR1 SGHDT, CDR2 YYEEEE. The CDR3 contains 18 residues. The CDR3 DNA reads as TGTGCCAGCAGCCCCCCCGGGACAGGGGGCTTGGTGAGCACTGAAGCTTTCTTT. Its translation: CASSPPGTGGLVSTEAFF.

This clonotype was seen a few times. The rearrangement joins TRBV5-6 to TRBJ1-2; TRBD1 might be the D (6 bases). Germline V gene lookup returns CDR1 SGHDT and CDR2 YYEEEE. The CDR3 runs 14 residues. V was shortened by 0 bases and J by 8 bases, with 14 bases between the two germline ends. The CDR3 DNA follows: TGTGCCAGCAGCTTGGTAGCAGGAGGGGGGGGCTACACCTTC. Its translation is CASSLVAGGGGYTF.

This clonotype occurred many times. A much more abundant neighbour one base away suggests this may be a read error. The chain is built from TRBV10-3 and TRBJ2-1, with D tentatively TRBD1 (5 bases). Germline V gene data show CDR1 as ENHRY and CDR2 as SYGVKD. Trimming pared 2 bases from V and 6 bases from J, leaving 11 bases between. The CDR3 consists of 14 residues. As DNA, the CDR3 is TGTGCCATCAGTGAGCGGATAGGGGCCAATGAGCAGTTCTTC. The encoded protein is CAISERIGANEQFF.

V and J are TRBV19 and TRBJ2-1; no clear D gene. Germline V CDR1 and CDR2: LNHDA, SQIVND (reference sequence). The CDR3 spans 14 residues. V shed 7 bases and J shed 0 bases, with 10 bases lying between them. The CDR3: CASTQRSSYNEQFF. CDR3 nucleotide sequence: TGTGCCAGTACCCAACGCAGCTCCTACAATGAGCAGTTCTTC. Combining the CDR3 with reference TRBV19 and TRBJ2-1 gives the whole variable domain DGGITQSPKYLFRKEGQNVTLSCEQNLNHDAMYWYRQDPGQGLRLIYYSQIVNDFQKGDIAEGYSVSREKKESFPLTVTSAQKNPTAFYLCASTQRSSYNEQFFGPGTRLTVL.

This clonotype was picked up many times. J is TRBJ2-7 and V is TRBV5-6; D possibly corresponds to TRBD1 (6 bases). Germline CDR1 SGHDT, CDR2 YYEEEE. The CDR3 spans 14 residues. Between the trimmed V and J ends, which lost 0 bases and 2 bases, there was a span of 9 bases. The CDR3 spells CASSLGQAAYEQYF. The CDR3 coding sequence is TGTGCCAGCAGCTTGGGACAGGCGGCCTACGAGCAGTACTTC.

Note on this clonotype: A much larger clonotype is one base distant, so this may be a read error. The chain uses TRBV6-2 or TRBV6-3 and TRBJ2-5; 7 bases agree with TRBD1. Matching the DNA end better, TRBJ2-7 makes the J call doubtful. CDR1 and CDR2 (germline): MNHEY, SVGEGT. The CDR3 extends over 13 amino acids. CDR3 residues: CASSRDSPYEQYF. The CDR3 DNA follows: TGTGCCAGCAGTCGGGACAGTCCCTACGAGCAGTACTTC.

As to this clonotype: A read error may account for a junction end that differs from germline. The chain uses TRBV5-5 and TRBJ1-5; 9 nucleotides agree with TRBD1. This CDR3 comprises 18 residues. Germline values: CDR1 SGHKS, CDR2 YYEKEE (reference sequence). The CDR3 region is CAGSAGQGQAYSNQPQHF. The CDR3 bases are TGTGCCGGCAGCGCCGGACAGGGGCAGGCTTATAGCAATCAGCCCCAGCATTTT.

The chain carries TRBV20-1 and TRBJ2-4; tentative D call: TRBD1 (5 bases). Near its end, the DNA agrees better with TRBJ2-5, so the J call may be wrong. Per germline, CDR1 DFQATT and CDR2 SNEGSKA (reference sequence). The CDR3 spans 13 residues. The CDR3 here is CSATVTVQETQYF. Written as DNA, the CDR3 is TGCAGTGCTACCGTGACAGTCCAAGAGACCCAGTACTTC.

This clonotype was detected only a few times. The V and J genes are TRBV15 and TRBJ2-5; D unclear. The germline V and J ends were trimmed by 0 bases and 6 bases, with 17 bases remaining between them. The CDR3 is 16 amino acids. Germline V gene sequence: CDR1 LNHNV, CDR2 YYDKDF (reference sequence). The CDR3: CATSRDHPYRVKTQYF. The CDR3 nucleotides read TGTGCCACCAGCAGAGATCATCCGTATCGAGTAAAGACCCAGTACTTC. The full variable domain, rest sourced from reference TRBV15 and TRBJ2-5, is DAMVIQNPRYQVTQFGKPVTLSCSQTLNHNVMYWYQQKSSQAPKLLFHYYDKDFNNEADTPDNFQSRRPNTSFCFLDIRSPGLGDTAMYLCATSRDHPYRVKTQYFGPGTRLLVL.

This clonotype has at least ten counts. Since a much larger clone is just one base distant, this may be a read error. The V gene is TRBV5-1, the J gene TRBJ2-1; the D is unclear. The J call may be mistaken, given a closer DNA end match to TRBJ2-7. The CDR3 has 15 residues. Germline values: CDR1 SGHRS, CDR2 YFSETQ. The CDR3 is CASSLDRPSYNEQYF. The CDR3 DNA follows: TGCGCCAGCAGCTTGGACAGACCTTCCTACAATGAGCAGTACTTC.

Ten or more counts support this clonotype. The chain recombines TRBV27 with TRBJ2-7; D is undetermined. The CDR3 runs to 14 residues. Trimming pared 5 bases from V and 0 bases from J, leaving 11 bases between. Germline V gives CDR1 MNHEY, CDR2 SMNVEV (reference sequence). The CDR3 DNA sequence: TGTGCCAGCAGTGCGACACAGAGCTCCTACGAGCAGTACTTC. Translation: CASSATQSSYEQYF.

This clonotype was observed many times. The chain links TRBV20-1 to TRBJ2-5, with TRBD2 identical over 9 bases. V lost 5 bases and J lost 5; bases outside the gene matches: 12. The germline gives CDR1 DFQATT, CDR2 SNEGSKA (reference sequence). The CDR3 contains 15 residues. CDR3 coding DNA: TGCAGTGCTCGTAGCGGGGGAGTAGGGTGGGAGACCCAGTACTTC. It codes for CSARSGGVGWETQYF.